These T cell receptor beta chains were read from a single sample in a study of blood T cell repertoires in COVID-19. Some clones are missing from TCRdb's copy, which holds only in-frame ones; the method was immunoSEQ multiplex PCR. The sample shows approximately 260,000 clones, approximately 83% of them seen only once. Specimen: peripheral blood. The receptors originated from a woman over 75 with acute or convalescent COVID-19. Both conserved end residues are part of each CDR3. The D gene is left open where the match is weak. Size is stated for part of the rows, as once, few or many counts, or as a class when the clone is expanded.

TRBJ1-1,few,TRBD1,TRBV23-1,TGCGCCAGCAGTCAACCGGGACAGCCCTCGAACACTGAAGCTTTCTTT,CASSQPGQPSNTEAFF
TRBJ1-3,-,TRBD1,TRBV15,TGTGCCACCAGCCGGGACAGGTTCTCTGGAAACACCATATATTTT,CATSRDRFSGNTIYF
TRBJ1-1,-,TRBD1,TRBV7-9,TGTGCCAGCAGCTTTCAACAGGGGGGAACTGAAGCTTTCTTT,CASSFQQGGTEAFF
TRBJ1-2,-,-,TRBV20-1,TGCAGTGCTAGTCGGGAATTACAGAACTATGGCTACACCTTC,CSASRELQNYGYTF
TRBJ1-5,-,TRBD1,TRBV7-2,TGTGCCAGCAGCTCAGCGGAGGGGGCCCAGCCCCAGCATTTT,CASSSAEGAQPQHF
TRBJ1-2,many,-,TRBV5-1,TGCGCCAGCAGCCCCGGGGGACCCAACTATGGCTACACCTTC,CASSPGGPNYGYTF
TRBJ1-4,-,-,TRBV4-1,TGCGCCAGCAGCCTCAGGACTGATTTTGGTGAAAAACTGTTTTTT,CASSLRTDFGEKLFF
TRBJ2-7,once,-,TRBV2,TGTGCCAGCAGTGAGTTTCTCCCGGGGCAGGGGTCCTACGAGCAGTACTTC,CASSEFLPGQGSYEQYF
TRBJ2-7,-,-,TRBV5-1,TGCGCCAGCAGCTTAAGGGCCCAGGGAACCTACGAGCAGTACTTC,CASSLRAQGTYEQYF
TRBJ1-1,-,-,TRBV19,TGTGCCAGTACCCCAGGGCCCGGGTGGATGAACACTGAAGCTTTCTTT,CASTPGPGWMNTEAFF
TRBJ2-7,few,-,TRBV28,TGTGCCAGCAGTTTGCAGGGTCAGTCCTACGAGCAGTACTTC,CASSLQGQSYEQYF
TRBJ1-3,-,TRBD1,TRBV2,TGTGCCAGCAGTGCAGGGACAGGGGTAACGAACACCATATATTTT,CASSAGTGVTNTIYF
TRBJ2-7,-,TRBD1,TRBV2,TGTGCCAGCAGTCCACAGGGGGCAGGCTACGAGCAGTACTTC,CASSPQGAGYEQYF
TRBJ1-2,-,-,TRBV27,TGTGCCAGCAGTTTAGCGCCGGGATTACACTATGGCTACACCTTC,CASSLAPGLHYGYTF
TRBJ1-2,-,-,TRBV7-2,TGTGCCAGCAGCTTAGAGGAGGGCCCCCTGTATGGCTACACCTTC,CASSLEEGPLYGYTF
TRBJ1-1,-,TRBD1,TRBV19,TGTGCCAGTTACAGGGGGCGCATAGACACTGAAGCTTTCTTT,CASYRGRIDTEAFF
TRBJ1-4,-,-,TRBV11-2,TGTGCCAGCAGCTTAGATCATGGGCCCTGGTCGGAAAAACTGTTTTTT,CASSLDHGPWSEKLFF
TRBJ1-6,once,-,TRBV5-6,TGTGCCAGCAGCTTGGGGTTTAGAACCTATAATTCACCCCTCCACTTT,CASSLGFRTYNSPLHF
TRBJ1-2,few,-,TRBV7-2,TGTGCCAGCAGCTCCCGGCTCGTGGCAGGCCTCTATGGCTACACCTTC,CASSSRLVAGLYGYTF